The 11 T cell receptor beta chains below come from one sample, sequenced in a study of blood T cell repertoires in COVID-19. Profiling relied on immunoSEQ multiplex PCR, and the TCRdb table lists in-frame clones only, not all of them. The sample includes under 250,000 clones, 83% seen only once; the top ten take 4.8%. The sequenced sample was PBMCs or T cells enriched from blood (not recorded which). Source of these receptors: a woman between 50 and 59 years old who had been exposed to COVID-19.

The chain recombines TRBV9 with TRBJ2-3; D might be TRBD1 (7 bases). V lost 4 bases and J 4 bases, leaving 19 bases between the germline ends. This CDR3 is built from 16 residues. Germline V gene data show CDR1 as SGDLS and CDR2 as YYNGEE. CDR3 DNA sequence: TGTGCCAGCAGCCCATGGACAGGCGGGGAGTCAGATACGCAGTATTTT. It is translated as CASSPWTGGESDTQYF.

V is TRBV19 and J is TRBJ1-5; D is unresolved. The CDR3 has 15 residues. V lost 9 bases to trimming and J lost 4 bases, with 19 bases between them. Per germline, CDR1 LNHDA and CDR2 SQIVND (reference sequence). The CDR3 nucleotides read TGTGCCAGAAACCCCAGAAGTTTGAGGAATCAGCCCCAGCATTTT. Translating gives CARNPRSLRNQPQHF.

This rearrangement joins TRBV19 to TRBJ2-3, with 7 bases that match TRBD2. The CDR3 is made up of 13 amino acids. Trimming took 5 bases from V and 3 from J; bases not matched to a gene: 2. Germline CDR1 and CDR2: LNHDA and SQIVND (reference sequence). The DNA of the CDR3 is TGTGCCAGTAGTCCGGGGGGTACAGATACGCAGTATTTT. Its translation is CASSPGGTDTQYF.

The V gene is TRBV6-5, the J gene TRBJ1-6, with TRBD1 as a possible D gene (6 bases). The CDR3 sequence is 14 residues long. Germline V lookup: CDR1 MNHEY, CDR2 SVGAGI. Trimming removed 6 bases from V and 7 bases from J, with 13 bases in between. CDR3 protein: CASRVGQQNSPLHF. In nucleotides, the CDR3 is TGTGCCAGCAGGGTGGGACAACAAAATTCACCCCTCCACTTT.

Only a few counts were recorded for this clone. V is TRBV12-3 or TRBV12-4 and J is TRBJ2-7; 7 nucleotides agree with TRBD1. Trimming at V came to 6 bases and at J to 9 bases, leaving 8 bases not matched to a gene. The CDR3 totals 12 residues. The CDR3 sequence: CASRTRQGAQYF. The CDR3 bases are TGTGCCAGCAGGACAAGACAGGGAGCGCAGTACTTC.

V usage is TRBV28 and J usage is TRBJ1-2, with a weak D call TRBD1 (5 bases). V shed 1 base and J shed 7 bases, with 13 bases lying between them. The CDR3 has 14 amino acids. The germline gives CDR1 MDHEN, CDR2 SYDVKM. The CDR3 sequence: CASSLSFMGGGYTF. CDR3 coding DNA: TGTGCCAGCAGTTTATCGTTTATGGGGGGTGGCTACACCTTC.

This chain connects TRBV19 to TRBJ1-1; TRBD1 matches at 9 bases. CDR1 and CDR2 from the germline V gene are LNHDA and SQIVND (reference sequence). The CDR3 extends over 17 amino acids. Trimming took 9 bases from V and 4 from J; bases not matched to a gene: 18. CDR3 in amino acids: CASKVPGQGIRSTEAFF. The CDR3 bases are TGTGCCAGCAAAGTACCGGGACAGGGTATCCGGTCCACTGAAGCTTTCTTT.

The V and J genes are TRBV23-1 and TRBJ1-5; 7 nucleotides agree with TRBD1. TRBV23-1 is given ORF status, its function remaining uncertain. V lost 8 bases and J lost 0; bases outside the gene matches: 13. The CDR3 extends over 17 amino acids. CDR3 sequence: CASPRRGREGSNQPQHF. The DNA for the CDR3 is TGCGCCAGCCCCAGAAGGGGGCGCGAGGGTAGCAATCAGCCCCAGCATTTT.

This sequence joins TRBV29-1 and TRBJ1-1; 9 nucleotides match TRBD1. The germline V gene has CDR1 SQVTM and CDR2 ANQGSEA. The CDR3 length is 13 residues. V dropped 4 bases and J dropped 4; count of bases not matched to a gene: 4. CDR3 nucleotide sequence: TGCAGCGTTGGCGGACAGGGGATCACTGAAGCTTTCTTT. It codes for CSVGGQGITEAFF.

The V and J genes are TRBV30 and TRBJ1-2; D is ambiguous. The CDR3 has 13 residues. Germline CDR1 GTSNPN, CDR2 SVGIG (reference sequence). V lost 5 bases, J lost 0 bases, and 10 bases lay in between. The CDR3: CAWETVSNYGYTF. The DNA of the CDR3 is TGTGCCTGGGAAACAGTCTCTAACTATGGCTACACCTTC.

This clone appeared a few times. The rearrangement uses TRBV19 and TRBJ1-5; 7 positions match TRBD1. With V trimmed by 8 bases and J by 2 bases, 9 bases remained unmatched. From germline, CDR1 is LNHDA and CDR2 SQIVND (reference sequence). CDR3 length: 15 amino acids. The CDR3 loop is CASRSTGQRNQPQHF. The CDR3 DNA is TGTGCCAGTCGATCCACGGGACAGCGCAATCAGCCCCAGCATTTT.